This is a list of T cell receptor beta chains from one sample in a study of T cell responses to AZD1222 COVID-19 vaccine. The data were produced by immunoSEQ multiplex PCR, yet TCRdb's version contains in-frame clones alone and is incomplete. Of 150,000 or so clones detected, more than 70% appear once; the ten largest clones hold more than 3%. The starting material was peripheral blood, obtained on day 0 of MenACWY control vaccination. The receptors stem from an adult in good health. Both conserved end residues are part of each CDR3. Fields, in order: J gene, V gene, D gene, clone size, CDR3 DNA, CDR3 protein. A D gene is named only where the DNA matches it firmly. Clone size is shown for a subset of rows, as once, few, many or a class of expanded clone.

J: TRBJ2-1; V: TRBV5-6; D: TRBD1; size: .; DNA: TGTGCCAGCAAAAGGGACAGGGGAAATGAGCAGTTCTTC; CDR3: CASKRDRGNEQFF
J: TRBJ1-5; V: TRBV5-1; D: .; size: .; DNA: TGCGCCAGCAGCCCTGGTCTACAGGAGTTCGGTCAGCCCCAGCATTTT; CDR3: CASSPGLQEFGQPQHF
J: TRBJ2-7; V: TRBV5-1; D: TRBD2; size: .; DNA: TGCGCCAGCAGCCGTGGGCCCAGCGGGACCCCCTACGAGCAGTACTTC; CDR3: CASSRGPSGTPYEQYF
J: TRBJ2-7; V: TRBV19; D: TRBD2; size: few; DNA: TGTGCCAGTAGTATGGGGGGACTAGCGAGCGTCTACGAGCAGTACTTC; CDR3: CASSMGGLASVYEQYF
J: TRBJ2-4; V: TRBV18; D: TRBD1; size: .; DNA: TGTGCCAGCTCACCACTGCCGGGACAGGGGCCGCGGGCTCAGTACTTC; CDR3: CASSPLPGQGPRAQYF
J: TRBJ2-5; V: TRBV19; D: .; size: .; DNA: TGTGCCAGTAGTATTCTACAGGGTTTAGGTGAGACCCAGTACTTC; CDR3: CASSILQGLGETQYF
J: TRBJ1-4; V: TRBV5-8; D: .; size: .; DNA: TGTGCCAGCAGCTTGGAGATTATTGGGGCGCCTCGGGAAAAACTGTTTTTT; CDR3: CASSLEIIGAPREKLFF
J: TRBJ1-2; V: TRBV5-4; D: .; size: .; DNA: TGTGCCAGCAGCGCCCAGACATCTGACTATGGCTACACCTTC; CDR3: CASSAQTSDYGYTF
J: TRBJ2-2; V: TRBV16; D: .; size: .; DNA: TGTGCCAGCAGCCAATCGGTTCCCGGTTTCGGGGAGCTGTTTTTT; CDR3: CASSQSVPGFGELFF
J: TRBJ2-7; V: TRBV23-1; D: .; size: once; DNA: TGCGCCAGCAGACCCCCGAACAAGGGGGACCTCTACGAGCAGTACTTC; CDR3: CASRPPNKGDLYEQYF
J: TRBJ1-1; V: TRBV7-2; D: .; size: .; DNA: TGTGCCAGCAGCTTTGCGGGGATGATGAACACTGAAGCTTTCTTT; CDR3: CASSFAGMMNTEAFF
J: TRBJ1-2; V: TRBV25-1; D: TRBD1; size: .; DNA: TGTGCCAGCAGTGGATCAACAGGGGGCTGGCCTGGCTACACCTTC; CDR3: CASSGSTGGWPGYTF
J: TRBJ2-7; V: TRBV2; D: TRBD2; size: .; DNA: TGTGCCAGCAGCGGACTAGCGGGACTCTACGAGCAGTACTTC; CDR3: CASSGLAGLYEQYF
J: TRBJ2-5; V: TRBV7-9; D: .; size: .; DNA: TGTGCCAGCAGCGCGGGAGAGACCCAGTACTTC; CDR3: CASSAGETQYF
J: TRBJ1-2; V: TRBV6-5; D: TRBD1; size: .; DNA: TGTGCCAGCAAGGACAGGGGCAACTATGGCTACACCTTC; CDR3: CASKDRGNYGYTF
J: TRBJ2-7; V: TRBV5-1; D: .; size: .; DNA: TGCGCCAGCAGTTTTGGACAGCTCTCCTACGAGCAGTACTTC; CDR3: CASSFGQLSYEQYF
J: TRBJ1-6; V: TRBV6-1; D: .; size: few; DNA: TGTGCCAGCAGTGATGGGCAGCCTTGGGCACCCCTCCACTTT; CDR3: CASSDGQPWAPLHF
J: TRBJ1-2; V: TRBV20-1; D: .; size: .; DNA: TGCAGCGCGGGGGTTAACTATGGCTACACCTTC; CDR3: CSAGVNYGYTF
J: TRBJ2-1; V: TRBV28; D: .; size: .; DNA: TGTGCCAGCAGTTTAGGGGGGGACATAGCCTACAATGAGCAGTTCTTC; CDR3: CASSLGGDIAYNEQFF
J: TRBJ2-3; V: TRBV11-3; D: TRBD2; size: .; DNA: TGTGCCAGCAGCACCCGACTAGCAATCGGGGCAGATACGCAGTATTTT; CDR3: CASSTRLAIGADTQYF
J: TRBJ2-1; V: TRBV9; D: TRBD2; size: .; DNA: TGTGCCAGCAGCGTAACGGGACTAGCGACCCATGAGCAGTTCTTC; CDR3: CASSVTGLATHEQFF
J: TRBJ1-2; V: TRBV30; D: .; size: .; DNA: TGTGCCTGGAGTTCCGGGGGTGATGGCTACACCTTC; CDR3: CAWSSGGDGYTF
J: TRBJ2-7; V: TRBV7-2; D: .; size: .; DNA: TGTGCCAGCAGCCCGGACTGGACCTCGGAGCAGTACTTC; CDR3: CASSPDWTSEQYF
J: TRBJ1-1; V: TRBV5-1; D: .; size: .; DNA: TGCGCCAGCAGCTTGCACCCGGGGGTTACCGAATCGTGGGGGACGGAACTGAACACTGAAGCTTTCTTT; CDR3: CASSLHPGVTESWGTELNTEAFF
J: TRBJ2-7; V: TRBV5-1; D: .; size: once; DNA: TGCGCCAGCAGCTCCGGGGACAACTCCTACGAGCAGTACTTC; CDR3: CASSSGDNSYEQYF
J: TRBJ2-7; V: TRBV6-2/TRBV6-3; D: .; size: .; DNA: TGTGCCAGCAGTATTTATCGGAAGAGTACGGTTTTCTTAGAACAGTACTTC; CDR3: CASSIYRKSTVFLEQYF
J: TRBJ1-5; V: TRBV6-2/TRBV6-3; D: .; size: once; DNA: TGTGCCAGCAGTTACTCGGCCACACTGCCATATAGCAATCAGCCCCAGCATTTT; CDR3: CASSYSATLPYSNQPQHF
J: TRBJ2-7; V: TRBV28; D: .; size: .; DNA: TGTGCCAGCAGTGTCTTAGGATTATCTTACGAGCAGTACTTC; CDR3: CASSVLGLSYEQYF
J: TRBJ1-1; V: TRBV30; D: .; size: .; DNA: TGTGCCTGGAGTAGGGGCGCGGGCACTGAAGCTTTCTTT; CDR3: CAWSRGAGTEAFF
J: TRBJ2-7; V: TRBV6-2/TRBV6-3; D: .; size: once; DNA: TGTGCCAGCAGTTACAGTGGGGGCAGAACCTACGAGCAGTACTTC; CDR3: CASSYSGGRTYEQYF
J: TRBJ1-4; V: TRBV14; D: .; size: .; DNA: TGTGCCAGCAGTAAACCGGGACCGAGGAGTGAAAAACTGTTTTTT; CDR3: CASSKPGPRSEKLFF
J: TRBJ2-1; V: TRBV15; D: .; size: .; DNA: TGTGCCACCAGCTCCGGCCGGGCGAGGAGGTACAATGAGCAGTTCTTC; CDR3: CATSSGRARRYNEQFF
J: TRBJ1-4; V: TRBV9; D: .; size: .; DNA: TGTGCCAGCACCAAGACTGCCTCTAATGAAAAACTGTTTTTT; CDR3: CASTKTASNEKLFF
J: TRBJ1-1; V: TRBV29-1; D: .; size: .; DNA: TGCAGCGTCGGCGGGCGGAACACTGAAGCTTTCTTT; CDR3: CSVGGRNTEAFF
J: TRBJ2-1; V: TRBV19; D: TRBD1; size: once; DNA: TGTGCCAGTAGCTGGGGGACAGGGTACAATGAGCAGTTCTTC; CDR3: CASSWGTGYNEQFF
J: TRBJ1-5; V: TRBV21-1; D: .; size: .; DNA: TGTGCCAGCAGCAAACCCTCCGAAGGGGTTTGGAATCAGCCCCAGCATTTT; CDR3: CASSKPSEGVWNQPQHF
J: TRBJ2-5; V: TRBV4-2; D: .; size: .; DNA: TGTGCCAGCAGCCAAGATAGACTCTCGGAGACCCAGTACTTC; CDR3: CASSQDRLSETQYF
J: TRBJ1-1; V: TRBV11-3; D: .; size: .; DNA: TGTGCCAGCAGCTTAGAAAGGACGAGGAACACTGAAGCTTTCTTT; CDR3: CASSLERTRNTEAFF
J: TRBJ1-6; V: TRBV19; D: TRBD1; size: .; DNA: TGTGCCAGTAGTAACAGGGGGAATTCACCCCTCCACTTT; CDR3: CASSNRGNSPLHF
J: TRBJ1-2; V: TRBV2; D: TRBD1; size: medium-sized; DNA: TGTGCCAGCACATCGACAGGGGATGGCTACACCTTC; CDR3: CASTSTGDGYTF
J: TRBJ2-7; V: TRBV11-1; D: TRBD1; size: once; DNA: TGTGCCAGCAGCGCGGGACAGGGGGCTGAGGAGCAGTACTTC; CDR3: CASSAGQGAEEQYF
J: TRBJ1-4; V: TRBV6-6; D: TRBD1; size: .; DNA: TGTGCCAGCAGGAAGACAGGGGGAAATGAAAAACTGTTTTTT; CDR3: CASRKTGGNEKLFF
J: TRBJ2-5; V: TRBV27; D: .; size: .; DNA: TGTGCCAGCAGTTTAGAGGGACCACGCATACCCCAAGAGACCCAGTACTTC; CDR3: CASSLEGPRIPQETQYF
J: TRBJ1-2; V: TRBV4-3; D: .; size: .; DNA: TGCGCCAGCAGCCAGTGGGGTAACTATGGCTACACCTTC; CDR3: CASSQWGNYGYTF
J: TRBJ2-7; V: TRBV6-5; D: TRBD1; size: .; DNA: TGTGCCAGCAATTACCGGGACAGGGCTTACTACGAGCAGTACTTC; CDR3: CASNYRDRAYYEQYF
J: TRBJ1-5; V: TRBV28; D: .; size: .; DNA: TGTGCCAGCAGTTTACTGCCGCAGGGCACCCAGCATTTT; CDR3: CASSLLPQGTQHF
J: TRBJ2-1; V: TRBV19; D: TRBD2; size: .; DNA: TGTGCCAGTATGAGGACTAGCGGAGGGTACAATGAGCAGTTCTTC; CDR3: CASMRTSGGYNEQFF
J: TRBJ2-4; V: TRBV6-5; D: .; size: .; DNA: TGTGCCATAGAGGGACCGGCCAAAAACATTCAGTACTTC; CDR3: CAIEGPAKNIQYF
J: TRBJ2-1; V: TRBV5-1; D: .; size: .; DNA: TGCGCCAGCAGCTTAGGGCTAGATCTCTACAATGAGCAGTTCTTC; CDR3: CASSLGLDLYNEQFF
J: TRBJ2-5; V: TRBV9; D: TRBD2; size: once; DNA: TGTGCCAGCAGCGTAGGTGCGCAGGGAGGGCAAGAGACCCAGTACTTC; CDR3: CASSVGAQGGQETQYF
J: TRBJ1-1; V: TRBV11-2; D: .; size: .; DNA: TGTGCCAGCAGCTTATCCGGGGGTACTGAAGCTTTCTTT; CDR3: CASSLSGGTEAFF